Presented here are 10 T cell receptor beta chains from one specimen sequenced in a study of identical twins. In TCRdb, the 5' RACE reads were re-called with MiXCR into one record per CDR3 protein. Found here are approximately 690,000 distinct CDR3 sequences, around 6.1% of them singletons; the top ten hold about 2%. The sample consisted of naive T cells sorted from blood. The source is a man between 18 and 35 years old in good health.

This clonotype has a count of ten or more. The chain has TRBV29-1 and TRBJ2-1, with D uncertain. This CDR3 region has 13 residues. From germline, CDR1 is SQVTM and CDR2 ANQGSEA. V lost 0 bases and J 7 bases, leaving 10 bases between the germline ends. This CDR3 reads CSVEESMGNEQFF. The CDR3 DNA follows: TGCAGCGTTGAAGAATCGATGGGAAATGAGCAGTTCTTC.

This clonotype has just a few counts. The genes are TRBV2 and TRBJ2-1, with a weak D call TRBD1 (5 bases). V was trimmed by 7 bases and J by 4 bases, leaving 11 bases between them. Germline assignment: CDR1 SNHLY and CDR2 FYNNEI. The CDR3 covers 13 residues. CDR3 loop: CASTGRAYNEQFF. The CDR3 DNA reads TGTGCCAGCACAGGCAGGGCTTACAATGAGCAGTTCTTC.

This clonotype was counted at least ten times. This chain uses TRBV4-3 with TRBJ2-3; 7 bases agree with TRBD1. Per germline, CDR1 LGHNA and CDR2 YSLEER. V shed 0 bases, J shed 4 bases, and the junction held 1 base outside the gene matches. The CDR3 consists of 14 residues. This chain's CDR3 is CASSQDQGADTQYF. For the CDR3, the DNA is TGCGCCAGCAGCCAAGACCAGGGGGCAGATACGCAGTATTTT.

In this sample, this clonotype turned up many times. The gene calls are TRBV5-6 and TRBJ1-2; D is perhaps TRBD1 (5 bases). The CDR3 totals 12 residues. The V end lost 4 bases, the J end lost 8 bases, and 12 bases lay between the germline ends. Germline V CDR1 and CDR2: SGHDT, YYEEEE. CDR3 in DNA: TGTGCCAGCAGCCTGGGACGGCCCGGCTACACCTTC. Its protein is CASSLGRPGYTF.

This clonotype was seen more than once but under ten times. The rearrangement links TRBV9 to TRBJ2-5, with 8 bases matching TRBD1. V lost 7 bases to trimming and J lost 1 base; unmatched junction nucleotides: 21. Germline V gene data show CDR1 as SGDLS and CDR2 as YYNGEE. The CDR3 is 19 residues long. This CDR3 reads CASGVSVGGLGQGQETQYF. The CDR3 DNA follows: TGTGCCAGCGGGGTGTCGGTTGGGGGACTTGGACAGGGCCAAGAGACCCAGTACTTC. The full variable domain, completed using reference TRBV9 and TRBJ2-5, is DSGVTQTPKHLITATGQRVTLRCSPRSGDLSVYWYQQSLDQGLQFLIQYYNGEERAKGNILERFSAQQFPDLHSELNLSSLELGDSALYFCASGVSVGGLGQGQETQYFGPGTRLLVL.

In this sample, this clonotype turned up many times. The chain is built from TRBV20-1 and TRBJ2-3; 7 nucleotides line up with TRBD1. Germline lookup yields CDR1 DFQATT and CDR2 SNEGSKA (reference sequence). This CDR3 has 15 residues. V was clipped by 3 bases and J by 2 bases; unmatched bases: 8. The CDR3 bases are TGCAGTGCTAGGGGCCAGACAGGGATCACAGATACGCAGTATTTT. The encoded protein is CSARGQTGITDTQYF.

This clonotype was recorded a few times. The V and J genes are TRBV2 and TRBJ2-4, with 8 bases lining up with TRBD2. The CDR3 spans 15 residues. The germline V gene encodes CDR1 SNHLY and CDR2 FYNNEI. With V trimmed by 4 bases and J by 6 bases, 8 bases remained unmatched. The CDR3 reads CASSVHSGVGNIQYF. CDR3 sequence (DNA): TGTGCCAGCAGTGTTCATAGCGGGGTCGGAAACATTCAGTACTTC.

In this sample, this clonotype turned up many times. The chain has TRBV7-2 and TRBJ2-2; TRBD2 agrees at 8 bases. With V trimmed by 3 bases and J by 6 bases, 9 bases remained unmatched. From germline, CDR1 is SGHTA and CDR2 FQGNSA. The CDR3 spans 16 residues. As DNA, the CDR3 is TGTGCCAGCAGCTTCCGGACTAGCCAGGGGTCCGGGGAGCTGTTTTTT. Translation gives CASSFRTSQGSGELFF. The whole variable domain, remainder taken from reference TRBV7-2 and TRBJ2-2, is GAGVSQSPSNKVTEKGKDVELRCDPISGHTALYWYRQSLGQGLEFLIYFQGNSAPDKSGLPSDRFSAERTGGSVSTLTIQRTQQEDSAVYLCASSFRTSQGSGELFFGEGSRLTVL.

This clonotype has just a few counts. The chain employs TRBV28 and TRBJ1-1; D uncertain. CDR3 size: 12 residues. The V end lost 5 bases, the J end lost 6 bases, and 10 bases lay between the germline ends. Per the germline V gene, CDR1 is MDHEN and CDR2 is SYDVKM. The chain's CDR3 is CASSLSLSEAFF. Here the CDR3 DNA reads TGTGCCAGCAGTCTCTCTCTGTCTGAAGCTTTCTTT.

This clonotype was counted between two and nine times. This CDR3 is CASSPTLDREQYV. The CDR3 bases are TGTGCCAGCAGCCCTACCCTTGATCGGGAGCAGTACGTC. V gene TRBV5-5 combines with J gene TRBJ2-7; unclear D gene. The CDR3 spans 13 residues. V was clipped by 4 bases and J by 7 bases, with 15 bases between them. Per the germline V gene, CDR1 is SGHKS and CDR2 is YYEKEE (reference sequence).